The 18 T cell receptor beta chains listed next were all sequenced from one sample in a study of blood T cell repertoires in COVID-19. Repertoires were generated with immunoSEQ multiplex PCR, while TCRdb's copy carries only in-frame clones and drops some. Here the sample spans around 150,000 clones, 82% being singletons. The sequenced sample consisted of peripheral blood. All receptors come from a woman aged 35 to 49 with COVID-19, enrolled during active disease.

The chain's CDR3 is CSVAVGTGGIGEQFF. CDR3 in DNA: TGCAGCGTTGCAGTAGGAACGGGGGGGATAGGTGAGCAGTTCTTC. V and J are TRBV29-1 and TRBJ2-1; 8 nucleotides align to TRBD2. From germline, CDR1 is SQVTM and CDR2 ANQGSEA. V lost 4 bases, J lost 9 bases, and 14 bases stayed unmatched. There are 15 residues in the CDR3.

This clone showed up just once. The rearrangement uses TRBV14 and TRBJ2-7; 7 nucleotides match TRBD1. Germline CDR1 is SGHDN and CDR2 is FVKESK. Trimming cost V 0 bases and J 4 bases; bases outside gene matches: 9. The CDR3 runs to 16 residues. CDR3 nucleotides: TGTGCCAGCAGCCAAGATTATCGCTCCAGGGGGTACGAGCAGTACTTC. Protein: CASSQDYRSRGYEQYF.

As for this clone: One junction end does not reproduce the germline sequence, and a read error may be involved. The chain links TRBV7-9 to TRBJ2-1; 8 bases align to TRBD2. CDR3 length: 15 residues. Germline V gene sequence: CDR1 SEHNR, CDR2 FQNEAQ (reference sequence). The DNA of the CDR3 is TGTGCCAGCAGCCTAGCACTAGCGGCATACAATGAGCAGTTCTTC. Protein: CASSLALAAYNEQFF.

The chain uses TRBV7-9 and TRBJ1-4; 7 bases line up with TRBD1. After removal of 2 bases from V and 4 bases from J, the junction contained 7 bases not matched to a gene. The CDR3 is made up of 16 amino acids. The germline CDR1 and CDR2 sequences are SEHNR and FQNEAQ (reference sequence). The CDR3 DNA follows: TGTGCCAGCAGCTTACGAGACAGGGCCCTTAATGAAAAACTGTTTTTT. Translation: CASSLRDRALNEKLFF.

The chain has TRBV11-2 and TRBJ2-1, with no clear D. The V gene's germline CDR1 is SGHAT and CDR2 FQNNGV. V was pared by 5 bases and J by 0 bases, with 11 bases between. The CDR3 extends over 15 amino acids. CDR3 loop: CASSMSDSSYNEQFF. The DNA for the CDR3 is TGTGCCAGCAGCATGAGCGATAGCTCCTACAATGAGCAGTTCTTC.

This sequence joins TRBV19 and TRBJ2-3; 9 bases fit TRBD1. The trim removed 4 bases at V and 1 base at J, leaving 6 bases unmatched. CDR3 length equals 16 residues. Per germline, CDR1 LNHDA and CDR2 SQIVND (reference sequence). The CDR3 protein is CASSKGQGSGTDTQYF. DNA of the CDR3: TGTGCCAGTAGTAAAGGACAGGGGTCTGGCACAGATACGCAGTATTTT.

The chain joins TRBV10-3 to TRBJ2-2, with 8 bases fitting TRBD1. CDR1 is ENHRY, CDR2 SYGVKD, per germline. The V and J ends lost 10 bases and 5 bases, in that order; junction bases with no gene match: 9. The CDR3 contains 14 residues. CDR3 DNA: TGTGCCACAGGAGGCGGGGACAGGACCGGGGAGCTGTTTTTT. Amino acid sequence: CATGGGDRTGELFF.

About this clone: A junction end diverges from the germline sequence, so it may reflect a read error. The chain combines TRBV7-7 with TRBJ2-3; TRBD2 might be the D (6 bases). CDR1 and CDR2 from the germline V gene are SSHAT and FNYEAQ (reference sequence). The CDR3 is made up of 13 amino acids. In DNA, the CDR3 is TGTGCTAGCAGCTTAGACCGGGGGGATACGCAGTATTTT. It specifies CASSLDRGDTQYF.

The gene calls are TRBV7-2 and TRBJ1-2, with 7 positions matching TRBD1. Germline lookup yields CDR1 SGHTA and CDR2 FQGNSA. The CDR3 is 14 amino acids. The junction had 8 bases not matched to a gene; V was cut back by 3 bases and J by 7 bases. CDR3 in amino acids: CASSFQGGYSGYTF. For the CDR3, the DNA is TGTGCCAGCAGCTTTCAAGGGGGCTACAGTGGCTACACCTTC. Using reference TRBV7-2 and TRBJ1-2 for the parts outside the CDR3, the full variable domain is GAGVSQSPSNKVTEKGKDVELRCDPISGHTALYWYRQSLGQGLEFLIYFQGNSAPDKSGLPSDRFSAERTGGSVSTLTIQRTQQEDSAVYLCASSFQGGYSGYTFGSGTRLTVV.

The chain has TRBV3-1 (or the pseudogene TRBV3-2) and TRBJ1-1, with D perhaps TRBD1 (5 bases). The CDR3 runs to 14 residues. CDR1 LGHDT and CDR2 YNNKEL come from the germline V gene (reference sequence). V was clipped by 7 bases and J by 3 bases, with 15 bases between them. The CDR3 bases are TGTGCCAGCAACCACTGGGGGGAAGACACTGAAGCTTTCTTT. Translation gives CASNHWGEDTEAFF.

This chain joins TRBV27 and TRBJ2-1; 9 bases agree with TRBD2. V shed 2 bases and J 7 bases; nucleotides not matched to a gene: 6. CDR3 size: 15 residues. CDR1 and CDR2 from the germline V gene are MNHEY and SMNVEV (reference sequence). In DNA form, the CDR3 reads TGTGCCAGCAGTTTAATAGCGGGAGTAAAGAATGAGCAGTTCTTC. Encoded protein: CASSLIAGVKNEQFF.

The genes are TRBV5-1 and TRBJ2-3, with 7 bases fitting TRBD2. The germline CDR1 and CDR2 sequences are SGHRS and YFSETQ. This CDR3 has 15 amino acids. Trimming took 4 bases from V and 4 from J; bases not matched to a gene: 9. CDR3 nucleotides: TGCGCCAGCAGCGCATCGGGAGGAACGGCAGATACGCAGTATTTT. It codes for CASSASGGTADTQYF.

J is TRBJ2-2 and V is TRBV11-3; TRBD1 matches at 8 bases. Germline V gene sequence: CDR1 SGHNT, CDR2 YENEEA. This CDR3 comprises 13 residues. Unmatched junction bases numbered 1, after V lost 6 bases and J lost 4 bases. The CDR3 sequence: CASSTGGTGELFF. CDR3 sequence (DNA): TGTGCCAGCAGTACAGGGGGCACCGGGGAGCTGTTTTTT.

The chain links TRBV29-1 to TRBJ2-3, with 10 bases fitting TRBD2. The CDR3 totals 12 residues. With V trimmed by 4 bases and J by 5 bases, 0 bases remained unmatched. Germline V gene sequence: CDR1 SQVTM, CDR2 ANQGSEA. The CDR3 sequence: CSVGLAGDTQYF. The CDR3, as DNA: TGCAGCGTTGGACTAGCGGGAGATACGCAGTATTTT.

The chain uses TRBV20-1 and TRBJ2-3; 8 bases match TRBD2. The CDR3 spans 17 residues. V trimming: 3 bases; J trimming: 0 bases; junction bases outside the gene matches: 11. Germline values: CDR1 DFQATT, CDR2 SNEGSKA (reference sequence). In nucleotides, the CDR3 is TGCAGTGCTAGTCCTTTGGCGGGGGGACCTAGCACAGATACGCAGTATTTT. Translating it yields CSASPLAGGPSTDTQYF.

This rearrangement joins TRBV6-6 to TRBJ2-1; a weak D match, TRBD1 (6 bases). Trimming took off 6 bases at V and 4 bases at J, with 13 bases between the two ends. CDR1 and CDR2 (germline): MNHNY, SVGAGI (reference sequence). CDR3 length equals 14 residues. CDR3 nucleotide sequence: TGTGCCAGCAGCTACGAAGGACAGTACAATGAGCAGTTCTTC. Protein sequence: CASSYEGQYNEQFF.

V gene TRBV3-1 (or the pseudogene TRBV3-2) combines with J gene TRBJ2-4; 8 positions match TRBD1. CDR1 is LGHDT, CDR2 YNNKEL, per germline (reference sequence). This CDR3 contains 15 residues. V was pared by 1 base and J by 2 bases, with 1 base of the junction left unmatched. The CDR3 reads CASSQGRGPKNIQYF. For the CDR3, the DNA is TGTGCCAGCAGCCAAGGCAGGGGGCCCAAAAACATTCAGTACTTC.

The genes are TRBV7-3 and TRBJ2-2; no reliable D call. CDR3 length: 14 residues. V was shortened by 1 base and J by 4 bases, with 7 bases between the two germline ends. In germline, CDR1 is SGHTA, CDR2 FQGTGA. The CDR3: CASSLIGGTGELFF. The CDR3 nucleotides are TGTGCCAGCAGCTTAATAGGCGGCACCGGGGAGCTGTTTTTT.